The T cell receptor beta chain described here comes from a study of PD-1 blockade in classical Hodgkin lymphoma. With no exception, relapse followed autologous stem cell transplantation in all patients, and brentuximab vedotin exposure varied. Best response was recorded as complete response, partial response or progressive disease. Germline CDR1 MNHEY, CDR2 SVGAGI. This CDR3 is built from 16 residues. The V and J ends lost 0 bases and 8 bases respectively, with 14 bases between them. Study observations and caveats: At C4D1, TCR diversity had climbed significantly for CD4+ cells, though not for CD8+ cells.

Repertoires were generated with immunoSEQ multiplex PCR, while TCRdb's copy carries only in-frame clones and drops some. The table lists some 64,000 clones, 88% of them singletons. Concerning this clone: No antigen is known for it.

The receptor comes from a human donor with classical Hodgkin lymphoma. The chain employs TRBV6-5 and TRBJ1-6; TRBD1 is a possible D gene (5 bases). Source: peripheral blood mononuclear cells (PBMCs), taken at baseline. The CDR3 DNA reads TGTGCCAGCAGTTACTCACGAGGGGCCAGGGATTCACCCCTCCACTTT. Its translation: CASSYSRGARDSPLHF.